A selection of T cell receptor beta chains follows, all from one sample in a study of blood T cell repertoires in COVID-19. Sequencing was performed with immunoSEQ multiplex PCR; in TCRdb, only in-frame clones are kept and a portion is missing. The table records 200,000 to 250,000 clones, 80% to 90% of them present only once. The sample comprised peripheral blood. These receptors were collected from a man aged 50 or older with acute or convalescent COVID-19. The CDR3 runs from the conserved cysteine through the conserved F or W. D genes are given only for firm matches. Only some rows state a clone size, as once, few, many or a class for expanded clones.

J gene: TRBJ1-3; clone size: NA; V gene: TRBV2; D gene: NA; CDR3 DNA: TGTGCCAGCAGCGGGGGTCCAGGAAACACCATATATTTT; CDR3 protein: CASSGGPGNTIYF
J gene: TRBJ1-1; clone size: NA; V gene: TRBV5-5; D gene: NA; CDR3 DNA: TGTGCCAGCAGCTGGACAATCCTGAACACTGAAGCTTTCTTT; CDR3 protein: CASSWTILNTEAFF
J gene: TRBJ2-7; clone size: once; V gene: TRBV29-1; D gene: NA; CDR3 DNA: TGCAGCGTTTATCGAGGAGGGGACTCCTACGAGCAGTACTTC; CDR3 protein: CSVYRGGDSYEQYF
J gene: TRBJ2-7; clone size: NA; V gene: TRBV12-5; D gene: NA; CDR3 DNA: TGTGCTAGCCACAGGACGGGTGCCTACGAGCAGTACTTC; CDR3 protein: CASHRTGAYEQYF
J gene: TRBJ1-4; clone size: NA; V gene: TRBV30; D gene: TRBD1; CDR3 DNA: TGTGCCTGGAGTCCGACAGGGGGCAATGAAAAACTGTTTTTT; CDR3 protein: CAWSPTGGNEKLFF
J gene: TRBJ1-5; clone size: NA; V gene: TRBV19; D gene: NA; CDR3 DNA: TGTGCCAGTAGTATTATTGTTTCGGACAGTAGCAATCAGCCCCAGCATTTT; CDR3 protein: CASSIIVSDSSNQPQHF
J gene: TRBJ1-1; clone size: NA; V gene: TRBV6-5; D gene: TRBD1; CDR3 DNA: TGTGCCAGTTTCCGACAGGGGACCTCCACTGAAGCTTTCTTT; CDR3 protein: CASFRQGTSTEAFF
J gene: TRBJ2-1; clone size: NA; V gene: TRBV9; D gene: NA; CDR3 DNA: TGTGCCAGCAGCGGGAAGGACAGTTTCAATGAGCAGTTCTTC; CDR3 protein: CASSGKDSFNEQFF
J gene: TRBJ1-1; clone size: NA; V gene: TRBV21-1; D gene: NA; CDR3 DNA: NA; CDR3 protein: CASSKAPWGPGSNTEAFF
J gene: TRBJ2-3; clone size: NA; V gene: TRBV5-4; D gene: NA; CDR3 DNA: TGTGCCAGCAGCTTTGGGGGCCCGGATACGCAGTATTTT; CDR3 protein: CASSFGGPDTQYF
J gene: TRBJ2-7; clone size: NA; V gene: TRBV28; D gene: NA; CDR3 DNA: TGTGCCAGCAGACCGACAGGTTATAACTACGAGCAGTACTTC; CDR3 protein: CASRPTGYNYEQYF
J gene: TRBJ2-1; clone size: NA; V gene: TRBV5-6; D gene: NA; CDR3 DNA: TGTGCCAGCAGCTCCGCAGGGAACATCTACAATGAGCAGTTCTTC; CDR3 protein: CASSSAGNIYNEQFF
J gene: TRBJ2-2; clone size: once; V gene: TRBV7-9; D gene: NA; CDR3 DNA: TGTGCCAGCAACACGCAGGCGACCACCGGGGAGCTGTTTTTT; CDR3 protein: CASNTQATTGELFF
J gene: TRBJ2-1; clone size: NA; V gene: TRBV5-1; D gene: NA; CDR3 DNA: TGCGCCAGCAGCTTGGCTATAGCGTCCTACAATGAGCAGTTCTTC; CDR3 protein: CASSLAIASYNEQFF
J gene: TRBJ2-5; clone size: NA; V gene: TRBV5-1; D gene: NA; CDR3 DNA: TGCGCCAGCAGCGTCCCAGGGACCGGAGGGGAGACCCAGTACTTC; CDR3 protein: CASSVPGTGGETQYF
J gene: TRBJ2-1; clone size: NA; V gene: TRBV6-2/TRBV6-3; D gene: NA; CDR3 DNA: TGTGCCAGCAGTTTTGCGGGGACCTCCTACAATGAGCAGTTCTTC; CDR3 protein: CASSFAGTSYNEQFF
J gene: TRBJ2-7; clone size: NA; V gene: TRBV3-1/TRBV3-2; D gene: NA; CDR3 DNA: TGTGCCAGCAGCCCTGACATACCCTTCTCCTACGAGCAGTACTTC; CDR3 protein: CASSPDIPFSYEQYF
J gene: TRBJ1-4; clone size: once; V gene: TRBV6-5; D gene: NA; CDR3 DNA: TGTGCCAGCAGTTACACGAGAGGGACTTCGGGACTGTTTTTT; CDR3 protein: CASSYTRGTSGLFF
J gene: TRBJ1-2; clone size: NA; V gene: TRBV24-1; D gene: TRBD1; CDR3 DNA: TGTGCCACCAGTGCAGGGGGGGGCTACACCTTC; CDR3 protein: CATSAGGGYTF
J gene: TRBJ1-1; clone size: once; V gene: TRBV19; D gene: TRBD1; CDR3 DNA: TGTGCCAGTAGTATAAGGGACAGGTGGACGGAGGCTGAAGCTTTCTTT; CDR3 protein: CASSIRDRWTEAEAFF
J gene: TRBJ2-5; clone size: NA; V gene: TRBV19; D gene: TRBD2; CDR3 DNA: TGTGCCAGTAGTAGCCGAACTAGCGGGTCTGAGACCCAGTACTTC; CDR3 protein: CASSSRTSGSETQYF
J gene: TRBJ1-2; clone size: NA; V gene: TRBV9; D gene: TRBD1; CDR3 DNA: TGTGCCAGCAGCGGAAGACAGGGCCTCTATGGCTACACCTTC; CDR3 protein: CASSGRQGLYGYTF
J gene: TRBJ1-5; clone size: NA; V gene: TRBV5-5; D gene: NA; CDR3 DNA: TGTGCCAGCAGCTTTACAACTGCGGGGCCCCAGCATTTT; CDR3 protein: CASSFTTAGPQHF
J gene: TRBJ2-3; clone size: NA; V gene: TRBV30; D gene: TRBD1; CDR3 DNA: TGTGCCTGGAGCCTCGGACAGGCCACAGATACGCAGTATTTT; CDR3 protein: CAWSLGQATDTQYF
J gene: TRBJ1-1; clone size: NA; V gene: TRBV18; D gene: NA; CDR3 DNA: TGTGCCAGCTCACCCGGGGATGGGTACGCTGAAGCTTTCTTT; CDR3 protein: CASSPGDGYAEAFF
J gene: TRBJ2-7; clone size: NA; V gene: TRBV7-3; D gene: NA; CDR3 DNA: TGTGCCAGCAGCCCCAACAGGGAACCCTACTACGAGCAGTACTTC; CDR3 protein: CASSPNREPYYEQYF
J gene: TRBJ2-2; clone size: NA; V gene: TRBV7-8; D gene: TRBD1; CDR3 DNA: TGTGCCAGCCGCTTAACGGGACAGGGAATGACCGGGGAGCTGTTTTTT; CDR3 protein: CASRLTGQGMTGELFF
J gene: TRBJ2-1; clone size: NA; V gene: TRBV30; D gene: NA; CDR3 DNA: TGTGCCTGGAGTCCTCAGGGGATTGAGCAGTTCTTC; CDR3 protein: CAWSPQGIEQFF
J gene: TRBJ2-7; clone size: NA; V gene: TRBV12-5; D gene: NA; CDR3 DNA: TGTGCTAGTGGTCTGGCGGACAGGTTAACGGGGAGGAGGGACGAGCAGTACTTC; CDR3 protein: CASGLADRLTGRRDEQYF
J gene: TRBJ1-2; clone size: NA; V gene: TRBV24-1; D gene: NA; CDR3 DNA: TGTGCCACCAATTCAGCTAACTATGGCTACACCTTC; CDR3 protein: CATNSANYGYTF
J gene: TRBJ2-7; clone size: once; V gene: TRBV28; D gene: TRBD2; CDR3 DNA: TGTGCCAGCAGTTTGTCCGGGACTAGCGGCTACGAGCAGTACTTC; CDR3 protein: CASSLSGTSGYEQYF
J gene: TRBJ1-5; clone size: NA; V gene: TRBV2; D gene: NA; CDR3 DNA: TGTGCCAGCAGGACAGAAACCGTCCAGCATTTT; CDR3 protein: CASRTETVQHF
J gene: TRBJ1-4; clone size: once; V gene: TRBV25-1; D gene: NA; CDR3 DNA: TGTGCCAGCAGTGACGCGGGGGGCTCCAACGAAAAACTGTTTTTT; CDR3 protein: CASSDAGGSNEKLFF
J gene: TRBJ1-6; clone size: few; V gene: TRBV4-2; D gene: NA; CDR3 DNA: TGTGCCAGCAGTGGTCCGGACGGGATTAATTCACCCCTCCACTTT; CDR3 protein: CASSGPDGINSPLHF
J gene: TRBJ2-1; clone size: NA; V gene: TRBV24-1; D gene: TRBD1; CDR3 DNA: TGTGCCACCAGTGACCGACAGGGGGGCGACTACAATGAGCAGTTCTTC; CDR3 protein: CATSDRQGGDYNEQFF
J gene: TRBJ2-5; clone size: few; V gene: TRBV28; D gene: NA; CDR3 DNA: TGTGCCAGCAGTTTAGGTTTGTCAGGCCGCCAAGAGACCCAGTACTTC; CDR3 protein: CASSLGLSGRQETQYF
J gene: TRBJ2-1; clone size: once; V gene: TRBV10-3; D gene: NA; CDR3 DNA: TGTGCCATCAGTGAGCTGGGCGATGAGCAGTTCTTC; CDR3 protein: CAISELGDEQFF
J gene: TRBJ2-1; clone size: NA; V gene: TRBV15; D gene: TRBD2; CDR3 DNA: TGTGCCACTACCGGGACTAGCGGCTACAATGAGCAGTTCTTC; CDR3 protein: CATTGTSGYNEQFF
J gene: TRBJ1-2; clone size: NA; V gene: TRBV5-1; D gene: NA; CDR3 DNA: TGCGCCAGCAGCTGGAACCAACAGGGCCCCCTTAACTATGGCTACACCTTC; CDR3 protein: CASSWNQQGPLNYGYTF
J gene: TRBJ2-3; clone size: once; V gene: TRBV6-5; D gene: NA; CDR3 DNA: TGTGCCAGCAGTTACTCCGGGGTGGACACAGATACGCAGTATTTT; CDR3 protein: CASSYSGVDTDTQYF
J gene: TRBJ1-5; clone size: few; V gene: TRBV3-1/TRBV3-2; D gene: NA; CDR3 DNA: TGTGCCAGCAGCCAAGGGGCCGCTAGCAATCAGCCCCAGCATTTT; CDR3 protein: CASSQGAASNQPQHF
J gene: TRBJ2-2; clone size: NA; V gene: TRBV18; D gene: NA; CDR3 DNA: TGTGCCAGCTCACCACGGCAGGATCTCACCGGGGAGCTGTTTTTT; CDR3 protein: CASSPRQDLTGELFF
J gene: TRBJ1-1; clone size: NA; V gene: TRBV7-9; D gene: NA; CDR3 DNA: TGTGCCAGCAGCCCTGGACTCGGTTCTGAAGCTTTCTTT; CDR3 protein: CASSPGLGSEAFF
J gene: TRBJ2-1; clone size: NA; V gene: TRBV10-3; D gene: TRBD1; CDR3 DNA: TGTGCCATCAGTGAAGGGGGCAGACAGAAAACTTACAATGAGCAGTTCTTC; CDR3 protein: CAISEGGRQKTYNEQFF
J gene: TRBJ2-7; clone size: NA; V gene: TRBV7-9; D gene: NA; CDR3 DNA: TGTGCCAGCAGCTCCCACGGACTCTCCTACGAGCAGTACTTC; CDR3 protein: CASSSHGLSYEQYF
J gene: TRBJ2-7; clone size: NA; V gene: TRBV28; D gene: TRBD2; CDR3 DNA: TGTGCCAGCAGTTTACCGCTAGCGGTTACCTACGAGCAGTACTTC; CDR3 protein: CASSLPLAVTYEQYF
J gene: TRBJ1-2; clone size: NA; V gene: TRBV14; D gene: NA; CDR3 DNA: TGTGCCAGCAGCCAAGAACAGAACAGGGACTATGGCTACACCTTC; CDR3 protein: CASSQEQNRDYGYTF
J gene: TRBJ2-3; clone size: once; V gene: TRBV6-5; D gene: NA; CDR3 DNA: TGTGCCAGCAGAGGAGGGGGCGCCGGGGCAGATACGCAGTATTTT; CDR3 protein: CASRGGGAGADTQYF
J gene: TRBJ1-6; clone size: once; V gene: TRBV30; D gene: TRBD1; CDR3 DNA: TGTGCCTGGAGGGCCGTGGGACAGTATAATTCACCCCTCCACTTT; CDR3 protein: CAWRAVGQYNSPLHF
J gene: TRBJ2-7; clone size: NA; V gene: TRBV11-2; D gene: NA; CDR3 DNA: TGTGCCAGCAGCCTACAGGGCTACGAGCAGTACTTC; CDR3 protein: CASSLQGYEQYF
J gene: TRBJ2-7; clone size: NA; V gene: TRBV4-1; D gene: TRBD1; CDR3 DNA: TGCGCCAGCAGCCAAGCAGGACAGGCTTACGAGCAGTACTTC; CDR3 protein: CASSQAGQAYEQYF
J gene: TRBJ2-7; clone size: NA; V gene: TRBV29-1; D gene: TRBD1; CDR3 DNA: TGCAGCGTTGCTGACAGGGGCTCCTACGAGCAGTACTTC; CDR3 protein: CSVADRGSYEQYF
J gene: TRBJ2-7; clone size: NA; V gene: TRBV5-4; D gene: NA; CDR3 DNA: TGTGCCAGCAGCTTGGCGGGTCCTAGCGAGCAGTACTTC; CDR3 protein: CASSLAGPSEQYF
J gene: TRBJ2-1; clone size: NA; V gene: TRBV28; D gene: NA; CDR3 DNA: TGTGCCAGCAGTTCCCATCAGGGAGGTGAGCAGTTCTTC; CDR3 protein: CASSSHQGGEQFF
J gene: TRBJ2-3; clone size: NA; V gene: TRBV25-1; D gene: NA; CDR3 DNA: TGTGCCAGCAGTGACTCTGGGCCCGGCACAGATACGCAGTATTTT; CDR3 protein: CASSDSGPGTDTQYF